Sequencing of this T cell receptor beta chain was carried out in a study of T-cell memory formation after mild COVID-19. General study results and limits: The CD4+ clones that contracted clustered mainly within CM and EM, and the CD8+ clones concentrated in EMRA. Day 15 to 85 contracting clones showed balanced CD4/CD8; later expanders leaned CD4+. Pre-infection memory harbored some responding clones, suggesting cross-reactive memory joined.

The CDR3 is 12 amino acids. The V segment lost 7 bases and the J segment 5 bases; nucleotides outside the gene matches: 4. The germline V gene has CDR1 WSHSY and CDR2 SAAADI. Using its own MiXCR run on the 5' RACE reads, TCRdb lists one record per CDR3 protein. Counted here are some 250,000 distinct CDR3 sequences, roughly 18% occurring once; the ten biggest clones make up under 25%. In regard to this clonotype: Its antigen is undetermined.

Sequencing was performed on PBMCs or a T cell subset sorted from them (not recorded which). The J gene is TRBJ1-1, the V gene TRBV10-2, with 7 nucleotides matching TRBD1. The TCR originated in a man in his late teens or twenties who had mild COVID-19 (a few samples of this study predate the infection). Cell type and time point are not known. The CDR3 is CASTQGMTEAFF. CDR3 DNA: TGCGCCAGCACACAGGGGATGACTGAAGCTTTCTTT.